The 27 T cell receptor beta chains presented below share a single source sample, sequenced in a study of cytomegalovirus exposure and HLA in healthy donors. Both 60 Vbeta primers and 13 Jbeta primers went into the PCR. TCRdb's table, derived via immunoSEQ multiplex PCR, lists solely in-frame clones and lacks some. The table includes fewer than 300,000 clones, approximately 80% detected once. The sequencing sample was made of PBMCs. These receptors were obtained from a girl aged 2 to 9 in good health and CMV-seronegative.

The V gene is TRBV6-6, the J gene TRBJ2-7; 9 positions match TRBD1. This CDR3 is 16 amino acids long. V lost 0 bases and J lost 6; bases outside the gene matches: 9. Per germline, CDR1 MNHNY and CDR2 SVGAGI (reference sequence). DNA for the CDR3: TGTGCCAGCAGTTACTCCACGGGGACAGGGAGAGGCGAGCAGTACTTC. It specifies CASSYSTGTGRGEQYF.

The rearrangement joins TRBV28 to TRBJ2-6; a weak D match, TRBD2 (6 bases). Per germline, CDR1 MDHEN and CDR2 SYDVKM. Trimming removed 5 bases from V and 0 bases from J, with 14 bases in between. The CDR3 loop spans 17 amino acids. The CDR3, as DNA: TGTGCCAGCAGTCTCGGGACTCTCGTCTCTGGGGCCAACGTCCTGACTTTC. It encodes CASSLGTLVSGANVLTF.

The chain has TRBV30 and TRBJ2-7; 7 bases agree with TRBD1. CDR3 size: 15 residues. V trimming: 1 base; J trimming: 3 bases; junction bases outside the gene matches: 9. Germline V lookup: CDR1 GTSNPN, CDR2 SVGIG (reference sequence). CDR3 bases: TGTGCCTGGAGTGGAGGGTGGGGACAGAGCTACGAGCAGTACTTC. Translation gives CAWSGGWGQSYEQYF.

The CDR3 DNA reads as TGTGCCAGTAGAGCCCGCAGCCTAGCGGCGAACACCGGGGAGCTGTTTTTT. Translated: CASRARSLAANTGELFF. The chain has TRBV19 and TRBJ2-2, with 7 positions matching TRBD2. Per the germline V gene, CDR1 is LNHDA and CDR2 is SQIVND (reference sequence). J gave up 0 bases and V 6 bases, and 10 bases lay outside the gene matches. The length of the CDR3 is 17 residues. Complete variable domain (other parts from reference TRBV19 and TRBJ2-2): DGGITQSPKYLFRKEGQNVTLSCEQNLNHDAMYWYRQDPGQGLRLIYYSQIVNDFQKGDIAEGYSVSREKKESFPLTVTSAQKNPTAFYLCASRARSLAANTGELFFGEGSRLTVL.

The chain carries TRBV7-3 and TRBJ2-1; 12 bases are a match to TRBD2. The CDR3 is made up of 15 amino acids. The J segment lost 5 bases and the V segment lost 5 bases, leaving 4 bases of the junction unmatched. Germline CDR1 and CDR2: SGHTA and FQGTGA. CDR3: CASSPGLAGDNEQFF. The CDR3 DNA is TGTGCCAGCAGCCCGGGACTAGCGGGTGACAATGAGCAGTTCTTC.

This CDR3 reads CASGRDDSYGYTF. The CDR3 region has the DNA TGTGCCAGCGGGAGGGATGACAGCTATGGCTACACCTTC. The V gene is TRBV28, the J gene TRBJ1-2, with D tentatively TRBD1 (5 bases). V was cut by 8 bases and J by 4 bases, with 14 bases left in between. CDR1 is MDHEN and CDR2 is SYDVKM in the germline V gene. This CDR3 has 13 residues.

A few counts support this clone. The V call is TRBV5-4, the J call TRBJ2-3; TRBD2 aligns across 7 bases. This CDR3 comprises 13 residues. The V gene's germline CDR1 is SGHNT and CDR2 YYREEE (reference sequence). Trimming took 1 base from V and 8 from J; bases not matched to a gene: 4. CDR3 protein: CASSLSPGGTQYF. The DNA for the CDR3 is TGTGCCAGCAGCTTGAGTCCGGGGGGTACGCAGTATTTT.

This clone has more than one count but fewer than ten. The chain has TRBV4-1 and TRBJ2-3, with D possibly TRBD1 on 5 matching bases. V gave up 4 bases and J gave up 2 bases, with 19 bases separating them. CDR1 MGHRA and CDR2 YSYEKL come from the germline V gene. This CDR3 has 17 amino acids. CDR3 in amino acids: CASSPQQDLVYTDTQYF. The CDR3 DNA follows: TGCGCCAGCAGCCCCCAACAGGATCTCGTATACACAGATACGCAGTATTTT.

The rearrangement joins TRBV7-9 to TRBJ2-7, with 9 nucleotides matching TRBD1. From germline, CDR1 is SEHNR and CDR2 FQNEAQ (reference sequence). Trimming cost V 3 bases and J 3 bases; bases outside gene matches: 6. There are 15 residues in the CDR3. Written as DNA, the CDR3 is TGTGCCAGCAGCTTTTTAGGACAGGGGTTCTACGAGCAGTACTTC. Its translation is CASSFLGQGFYEQYF.

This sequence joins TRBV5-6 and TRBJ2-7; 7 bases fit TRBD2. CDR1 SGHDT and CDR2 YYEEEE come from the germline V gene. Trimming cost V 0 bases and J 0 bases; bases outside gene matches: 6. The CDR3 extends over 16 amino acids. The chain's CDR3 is CASSLAWGGTSYEQYF. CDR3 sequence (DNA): TGTGCCAGCAGCTTGGCTTGGGGGGGAACCTCCTACGAGCAGTACTTC.

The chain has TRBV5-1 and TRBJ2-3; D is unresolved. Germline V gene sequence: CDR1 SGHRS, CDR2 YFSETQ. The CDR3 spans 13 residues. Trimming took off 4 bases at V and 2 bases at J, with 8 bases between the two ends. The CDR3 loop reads CASSTRITDTQYF. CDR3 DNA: TGCGCCAGCAGCACCAGGATCACAGATACGCAGTATTTT.

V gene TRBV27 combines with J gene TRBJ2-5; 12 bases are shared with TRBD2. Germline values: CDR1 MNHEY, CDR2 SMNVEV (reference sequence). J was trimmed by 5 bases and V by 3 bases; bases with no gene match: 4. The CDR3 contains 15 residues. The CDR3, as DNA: TGTGCCAGCAGTTTCCTAGCGGGGGGGAGGGAGACCCAGTACTTC. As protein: CASSFLAGGRETQYF.

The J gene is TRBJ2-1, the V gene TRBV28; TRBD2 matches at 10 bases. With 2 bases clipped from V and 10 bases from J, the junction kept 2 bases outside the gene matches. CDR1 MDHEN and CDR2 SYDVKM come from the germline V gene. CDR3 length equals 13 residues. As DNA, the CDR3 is TGTGCCAGCAGTTTAAGACTAGCGGGCGAGCAGTTCTTC. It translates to CASSLRLAGEQFF.

This chain's CDR3 is CASSSGTHGYTF. The DNA of the CDR3 is TGTGCCAGCAGCTCCGGGACTCATGGCTACACCTTC. This sequence joins TRBV7-9 and TRBJ1-2; D is possibly TRBD1 (5 bases). CDR1 is SEHNR and CDR2 is FQNEAQ in the germline V gene (reference sequence). The CDR3 length is 12 residues. Deletions cut 4 bases from V and 6 bases from J, with 9 bases between.

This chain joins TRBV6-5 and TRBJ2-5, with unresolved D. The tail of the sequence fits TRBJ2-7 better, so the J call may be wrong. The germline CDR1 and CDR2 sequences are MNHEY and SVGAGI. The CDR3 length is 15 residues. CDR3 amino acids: CASSYRTTGWGEQYF. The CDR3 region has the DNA TGTGCCAGCAGTTACCGTACTACTGGTTGGGGCGAGCAGTACTTC.

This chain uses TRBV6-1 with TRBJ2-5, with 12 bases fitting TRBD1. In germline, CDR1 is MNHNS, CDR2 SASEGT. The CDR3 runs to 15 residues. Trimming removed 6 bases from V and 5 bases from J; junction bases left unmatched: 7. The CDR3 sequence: CASREGDRGRETQYF. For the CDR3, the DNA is TGTGCCAGCAGGGAGGGGGACAGGGGGCGGGAGACCCAGTACTTC.

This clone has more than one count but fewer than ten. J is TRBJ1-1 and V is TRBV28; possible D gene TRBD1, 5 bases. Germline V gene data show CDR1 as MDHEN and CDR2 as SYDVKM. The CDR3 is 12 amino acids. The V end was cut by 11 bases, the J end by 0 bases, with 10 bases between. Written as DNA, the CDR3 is TGTGCCGGGGGGACTATGAACACTGAAGCTTTCTTT. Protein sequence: CAGGTMNTEAFF.

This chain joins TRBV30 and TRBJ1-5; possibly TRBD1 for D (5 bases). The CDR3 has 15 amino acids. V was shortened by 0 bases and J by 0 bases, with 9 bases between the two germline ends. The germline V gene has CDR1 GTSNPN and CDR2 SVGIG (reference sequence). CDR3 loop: CAWSVGAYSNQPQHF. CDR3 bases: TGTGCCTGGAGTGTTGGGGCCTATAGCAATCAGCCCCAGCATTTT.

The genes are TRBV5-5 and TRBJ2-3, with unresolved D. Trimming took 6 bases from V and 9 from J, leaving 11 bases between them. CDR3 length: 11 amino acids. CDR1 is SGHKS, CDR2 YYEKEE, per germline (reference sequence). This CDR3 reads CASITGRTQYF. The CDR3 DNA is TGTGCCAGCATCACGGGTAGGACGCAGTATTTT.

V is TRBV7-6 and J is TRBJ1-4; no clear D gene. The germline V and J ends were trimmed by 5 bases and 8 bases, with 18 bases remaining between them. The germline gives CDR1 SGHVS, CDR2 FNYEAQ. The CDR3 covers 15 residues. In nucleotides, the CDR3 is TGTGCCAGCAGCCCCCCCGTGGGGTCGGGAGAAAAACTGTTTTTT. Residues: CASSPPVGSGEKLFF.

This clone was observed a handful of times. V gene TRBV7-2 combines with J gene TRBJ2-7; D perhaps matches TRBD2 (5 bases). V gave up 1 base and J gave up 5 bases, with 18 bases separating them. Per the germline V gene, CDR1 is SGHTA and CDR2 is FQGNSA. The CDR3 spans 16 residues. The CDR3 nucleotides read TGTGCCAGCAGCTTAGGTCGAGGGATCCACGGCCACGAGCAGTACTTC. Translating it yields CASSLGRGIHGHEQYF.

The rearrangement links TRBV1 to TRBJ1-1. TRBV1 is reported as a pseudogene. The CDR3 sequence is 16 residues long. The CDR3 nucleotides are TGCACCAGCAGCCTACTCAGGGAGGGAAGAAACACTGAAGCTTTCTTT. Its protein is CTSSLLREGRNTEAFF.

The CDR3 nucleotides are TGTGCCAGCAGCTTATCCGGCGGGGGGGCAGAGACCCAGTACTTC. This codes for CASSLSGGGAETQYF. This sequence joins TRBV7-6 and TRBJ2-5, with 9 bases fitting TRBD2. From germline, CDR1 is SGHVS and CDR2 FNYEAQ. The junction had 5 bases not matched to a gene; V was cut back by 2 bases and J by 4 bases. The CDR3 sequence is 15 residues long.

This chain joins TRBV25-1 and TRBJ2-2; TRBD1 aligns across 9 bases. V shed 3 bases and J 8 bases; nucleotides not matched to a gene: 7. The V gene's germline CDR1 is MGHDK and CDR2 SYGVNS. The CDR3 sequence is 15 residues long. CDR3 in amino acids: CASSDLGQGVGELFF. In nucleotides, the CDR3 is TGTGCCAGCAGTGACTTGGGACAGGGAGTGGGGGAGCTGTTTTTT. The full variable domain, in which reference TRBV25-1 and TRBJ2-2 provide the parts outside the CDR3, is EADIYQTPRYLVIGTGKKITLECSQTMGHDKMYWYQQDPGMELHLIHYSYGVNSTEKGDLSSESTVSRIRTEHFPLTLESARPSHTSQYLCASSDLGQGVGELFFGEGSRLTVL.

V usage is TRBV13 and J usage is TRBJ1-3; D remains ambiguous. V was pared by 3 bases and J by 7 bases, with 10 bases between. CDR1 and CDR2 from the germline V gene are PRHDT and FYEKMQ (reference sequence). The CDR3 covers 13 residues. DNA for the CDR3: TGTGCCAGCAGCTTGAAGGGAGGGAACACCATATATTTT. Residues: CASSLKGGNTIYF.

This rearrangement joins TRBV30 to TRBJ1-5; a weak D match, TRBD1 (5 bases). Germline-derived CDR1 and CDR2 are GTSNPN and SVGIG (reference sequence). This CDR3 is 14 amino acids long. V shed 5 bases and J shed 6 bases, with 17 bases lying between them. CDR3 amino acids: CAWGSFGGGQPQHF. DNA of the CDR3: TGTGCCTGGGGATCTTTCGGGGGGGGTCAGCCCCAGCATTTT.

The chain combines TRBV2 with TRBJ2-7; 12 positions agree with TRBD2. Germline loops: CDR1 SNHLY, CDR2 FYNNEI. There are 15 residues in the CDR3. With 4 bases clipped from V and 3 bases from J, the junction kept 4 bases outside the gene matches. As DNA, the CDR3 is TGTGCCAGCAGTGGGGGGACTAGCGGGTTCTACGAGCAGTACTTC. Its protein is CASSGGTSGFYEQYF.